This T cell receptor (beta chain) is from a study of T cells in Graves' hyperthyroidism and ophthalmopathy. TCR beta CDR3 region amplification was performed from RNA transcripts. RT-PCR in the first round (using the HTBI primer set) targeted the TCR CDR3. Using its own MiXCR run on the multiplex PCR reads, TCRdb lists one record per CDR3 protein. Here the sample spans 800,000 or so distinct CDR3 sequences, about two fifths being singletons. Looked up from germline, CDR1 is SQVTM and CDR2 is ANQGSEA. Trimming removed 0 bases at V and 5 bases at J, with 17 bases between. The CDR3 covers 15 residues. This clonotype was detected many times.

The TCR originated in a man between 18 and 35 years old with Graves' hyperthyroidism. Sequencing was done on a sample of blood. The V gene is TRBV29-1, the J gene TRBJ2-7; D might be TRBD1 or TRBD2, each matching 5 bases. CDR3 region: CSVEDGTSVRNEQYF. CDR3 nucleotide sequence: TGCAGCGTTGAAGACGGGACCTCTGTTAGGAACGAGCAGTACTTC.